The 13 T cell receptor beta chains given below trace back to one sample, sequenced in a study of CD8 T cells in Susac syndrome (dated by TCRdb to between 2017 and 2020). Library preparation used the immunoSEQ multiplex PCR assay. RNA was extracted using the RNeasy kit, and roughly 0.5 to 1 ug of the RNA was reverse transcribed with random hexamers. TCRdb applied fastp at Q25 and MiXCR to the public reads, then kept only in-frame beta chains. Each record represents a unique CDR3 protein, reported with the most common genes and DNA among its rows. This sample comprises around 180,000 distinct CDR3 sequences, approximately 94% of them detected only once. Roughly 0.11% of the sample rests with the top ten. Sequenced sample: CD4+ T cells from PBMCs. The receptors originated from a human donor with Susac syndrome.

The CDR3 DNA reads as TGCAGTGCCAAGCGGACTAGTTTCGAGACCCAGTACTTC. Translating gives CSAKRTSFETQYF. This chain uses TRBV20-1 with TRBJ2-5; 7 nucleotides align to TRBD2. The V gene end was trimmed by 6 bases and the J gene end by 5 bases; junction bases not matched to a gene: 9. This CDR3 contains 13 residues. Germline-derived CDR1 and CDR2 are DFQATT and SNEGSKA (reference sequence).

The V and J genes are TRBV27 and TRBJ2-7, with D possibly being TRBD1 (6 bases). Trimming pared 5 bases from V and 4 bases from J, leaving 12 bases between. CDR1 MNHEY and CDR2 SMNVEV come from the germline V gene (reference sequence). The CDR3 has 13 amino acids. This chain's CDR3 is CASSRGKGYEQYF. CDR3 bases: TGTGCCAGCAGTAGGGGGAAAGGGTACGAGCAGTACTTC.

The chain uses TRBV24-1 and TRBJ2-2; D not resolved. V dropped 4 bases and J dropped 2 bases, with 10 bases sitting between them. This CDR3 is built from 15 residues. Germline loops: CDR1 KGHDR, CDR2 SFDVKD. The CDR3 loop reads CATSDPGENTGELFF. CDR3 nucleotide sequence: TGTGCCACCAGTGACCCGGGTGAAAACACCGGGGAGCTGTTTTTT.

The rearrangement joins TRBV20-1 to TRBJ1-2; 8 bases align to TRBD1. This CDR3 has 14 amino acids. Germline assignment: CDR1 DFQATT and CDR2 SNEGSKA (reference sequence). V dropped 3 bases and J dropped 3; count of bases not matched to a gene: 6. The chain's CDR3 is CSASPGQAYYGYTF. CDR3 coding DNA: TGCAGTGCTAGCCCGGGACAGGCCTACTATGGCTACACCTTC.

CDR3 residues: CASSVRGSSNQPQHF. In DNA form, the CDR3 reads TGTGCCAGCAGCGTAAGGGGGAGTAGCAATCAGCCCCAGCATTTT. This rearrangement joins TRBV9 to TRBJ1-5; possibly TRBD1 for D (6 bases). Germline assignment: CDR1 SGDLS and CDR2 YYNGEE. The V and J ends lost 1 base and 0 bases respectively, with 8 bases between them. The CDR3 extends over 15 amino acids.

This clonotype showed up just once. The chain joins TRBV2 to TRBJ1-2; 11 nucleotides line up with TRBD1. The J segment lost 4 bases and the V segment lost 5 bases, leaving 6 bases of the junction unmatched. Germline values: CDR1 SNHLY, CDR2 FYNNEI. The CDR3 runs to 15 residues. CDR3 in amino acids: CASSRTGGSGYGYTF. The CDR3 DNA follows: TGTGCCAGCAGTCGGACAGGGGGCAGCGGCTATGGCTACACCTTC.

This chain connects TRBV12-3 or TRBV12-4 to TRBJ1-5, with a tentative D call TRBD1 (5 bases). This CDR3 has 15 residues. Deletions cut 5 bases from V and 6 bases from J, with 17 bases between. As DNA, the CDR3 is TGTGCCAGCAGTCCCCTCGGGTCGGGGGGTCAGCCCCAGCATTTT. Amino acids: CASSPLGSGGQPQHF.

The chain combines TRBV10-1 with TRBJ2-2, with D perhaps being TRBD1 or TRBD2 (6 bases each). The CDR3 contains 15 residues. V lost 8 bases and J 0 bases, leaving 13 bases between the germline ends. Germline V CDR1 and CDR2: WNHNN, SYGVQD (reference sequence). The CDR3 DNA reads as TGCGCCAGCTCCCAGGGGACTTCGAACACCGGGGAGCTGTTTTTT. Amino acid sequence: CASSQGTSNTGELFF.

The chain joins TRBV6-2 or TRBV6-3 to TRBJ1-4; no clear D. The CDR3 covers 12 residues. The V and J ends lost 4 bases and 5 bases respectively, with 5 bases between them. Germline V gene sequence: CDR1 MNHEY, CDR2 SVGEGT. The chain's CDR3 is CASSSSNEKLFF. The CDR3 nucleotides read TGTGCCAGCAGTTCGTCGAATGAAAAACTGTTTTTT.

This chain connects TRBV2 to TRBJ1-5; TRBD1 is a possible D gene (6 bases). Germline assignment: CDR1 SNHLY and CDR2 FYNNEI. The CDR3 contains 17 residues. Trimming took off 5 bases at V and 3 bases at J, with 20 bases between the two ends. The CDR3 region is CASSKGRVGGTNQPQHF. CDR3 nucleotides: TGTGCCAGCAGTAAAGGTCGGGTAGGGGGGACCAATCAGCCCCAGCATTTT.

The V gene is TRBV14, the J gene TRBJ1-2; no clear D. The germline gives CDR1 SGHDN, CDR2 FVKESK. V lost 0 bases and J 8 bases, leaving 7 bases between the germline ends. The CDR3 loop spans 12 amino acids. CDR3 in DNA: TGTGCCAGCAGCCAAGAAACACGGGGCTACACCTTC. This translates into CASSQETRGYTF.

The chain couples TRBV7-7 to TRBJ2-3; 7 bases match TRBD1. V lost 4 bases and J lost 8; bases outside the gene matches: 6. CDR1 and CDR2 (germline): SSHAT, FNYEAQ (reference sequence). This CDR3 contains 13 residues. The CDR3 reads CASSSTGDGTQYF. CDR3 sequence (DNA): TGTGCCAGCAGCTCAACAGGGGATGGTACGCAGTATTTT.

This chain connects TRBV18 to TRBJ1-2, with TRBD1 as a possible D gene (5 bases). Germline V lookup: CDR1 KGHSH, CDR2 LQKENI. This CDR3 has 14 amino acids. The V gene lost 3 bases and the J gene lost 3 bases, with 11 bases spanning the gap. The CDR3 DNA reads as TGTGCCAGCTCACCGACGGACACCGACTATGGCTACACCTTC. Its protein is CASSPTDTDYGYTF.